This T cell receptor beta chain is drawn from a study of T cell repertoires in cytomegalovirus infection. Study at large: Indicated by public TCR beta signatures were CMV infection and matching HLA type. Findings and limits, study-wide: It was HLA-C-restricted CMV-specific TCR beta clonotypes that dominated the response ex vivo.

Trimming left V 5 bases short and J 3 bases short, with 11 bases between. Looked up from germline, CDR1 is SEHNR and CDR2 is FQNEAQ (reference sequence). The CDR3 has 14 amino acids. This clonotype was detected a few times. The antigen remains unidentified. TCRdb re-called the reads through MiXCR, storing one row per CDR3 protein. The sample has 350,000 to 550,000 distinct CDR3 sequences; approximately 31% are singletons. Source material: PBMCs. The rearrangement links TRBV7-9 to TRBJ1-5, with D hard to call. The origin of this receptor is a human donor in good health (CMV status not recorded). Some clones in this sample may be carry-over from other donors' samples. CDR3 DNA: TGTGCCAGCAGCCCCTTGGGGTTCAATCAGCCCCAGCATTTT. Its protein product is CASSPLGFNQPQHF.